The entry that follows covers one T cell receptor (beta chain) sequence. The antigen is undetermined. This CDR3 comprises 13 residues. The germline CDR1 and CDR2 sequences are SGHAT and FQNNGV. No DNA is given; TCRdb re-called the 5' RACE reads and lists each CDR3 protein once. Recorded for this sample: more than 250,000 distinct CDR3 sequences. These data come from a study of T cells expressing NK-cell markers. As for the study in general: All TCR beta repertoires analysed originated from sorted CD3+CD56+NKG2C+, CD3+CD56+NKG2C- and CD3+CD56-NKG2C+ T cells. HCMV seropositivity marked most of the eight sequenced donors; one was seronegative.

Study-level findings and limits: Unclear, still, was the HCMV specificity of the expanded NKG2C+ T cell clones. For four donors, these clonotypes were likewise the leading ones in the CD3+CD56-NKG2C+ fraction.

This TCR was recovered from a man aged 18 to 30 in good health. The sequencing input was blood T cells: a sorted CD56 or NKG2C T cell subset, CD4+ or CD8+ T cells, or bulk PBMC T cells (not recorded which). J is TRBJ1-2 and V is TRBV11-2. The CDR3: CASSLAFSYGYTF.